These 4 T cell receptor beta chains came from one sample sequenced in a study of OX40 agonist ivuxolimab in advanced cancers. Sequencing was performed with immunoSEQ multiplex PCR; in TCRdb, only in-frame clones are kept and a portion is missing. The table has 50,000 to 55,000 clones, 88% seen once; the top ten hold around 1.5%. Sequencing was performed on CD4+ or CD8+ T cells sorted from blood, taken in a trial of the OX40 agonist ivuxolimab. The receptor set was obtained from an adult with an advanced solid tumor such as melanoma, head and neck, liver or kidney cancer.

This chain uses TRBV6-1 with TRBJ2-1; tentative D call: TRBD2 (5 bases). The V end was cut by 8 bases, the J end by 6 bases, with 14 bases between. Per the germline V gene, CDR1 is MNHNS and CDR2 is SASEGT. The CDR3 runs to 13 residues. The CDR3: CASGPASSNEQFF. The DNA of the CDR3 is TGTGCCAGCGGGCCGGCTAGCTCCAATGAGCAGTTCTTC.

The chain uses TRBV30 and TRBJ2-1; tentative D call: TRBD1 (5 bases). V was clipped by 8 bases and J by 6 bases, with 11 bases between them. Germline-derived CDR1 and CDR2 are GTSNPN and SVGIG (reference sequence). The CDR3 consists of 11 residues. CDR3 protein: CALTGINEQFF. Written as DNA, the CDR3 is TGTGCCCTCACAGGCATCAATGAGCAGTTCTTC.

The gene calls are TRBV6-5 and TRBJ1-2; 7 nucleotides agree with TRBD1. The germline V gene encodes CDR1 MNHEY and CDR2 SVGAGI. The J segment lost 4 bases and the V segment lost 6 bases, leaving 11 bases of the junction unmatched. The CDR3 spans 15 residues. CDR3 loop: CASRDHTGVSYGYTF. DNA for the CDR3: TGTGCCAGCAGAGACCACACAGGGGTCTCCTATGGCTACACCTTC.

The chain couples TRBV29-1 to TRBJ2-6; a weak D match, TRBD1 (5 bases). In germline, CDR1 is SQVTM, CDR2 ANQGSEA. V was pared by 6 bases and J by 0 bases, with 9 bases between. The CDR3 covers 14 residues. As DNA, the CDR3 is TGCAGCGTCTCTGACAGCTCTGGGGCCAACGTCCTGACTTTC. This sequence encodes CSVSDSSGANVLTF.